The next 15 T cell receptor beta chains were all read from a single sample in a study of cytotoxic CD8 clonotypes in ibrutinib-treated CLL. Sequencing was performed with immunoSEQ multiplex PCR; in TCRdb, only in-frame clones are kept and a portion is missing. This table has tens of thousands of clones, about 64% appearing once. Material: PBMCs, obtained after 12 months of ibrutinib treatment. The origin of the receptors is a human donor with chronic lymphocytic leukemia.

The V gene is TRBV7-8, the J gene TRBJ2-5, with 8 bases aligning to TRBD1. CDR1 is SGHVS and CDR2 is FQNEAQ in the germline V gene. After removal of 0 bases from V and 0 bases from J, the junction contained 12 bases not matched to a gene. The CDR3 spans 19 residues. The CDR3, as DNA: TGTGCCAGCAGCTTAGCGGAGGGACAGGAGGACCCAAACCAAGAGACCCAGTACTTC. Translating it yields CASSLAEGQEDPNQETQYF.

This chain connects TRBV19 to TRBJ1-4; TRBD1 is a possible D gene (6 bases). The ends were cut back, 7 bases at V and 1 base at J, with 13 bases in the middle. Germline CDR1 LNHDA, CDR2 SQIVND (reference sequence). The CDR3 totals 15 residues. Here the CDR3 reads CASINPRGTNEKLFF. The DNA for the CDR3 is TGTGCCAGTATCAATCCCAGGGGAACTAATGAAAAACTGTTTTTT.

This clone was picked up a small number of times. The chain joins TRBV5-1 to TRBJ2-7; D gene ambiguous. The CDR3 totals 12 residues. From germline, CDR1 is SGHRS and CDR2 YFSETQ. V lost 0 bases to trimming and J lost 6 bases, with 7 bases between them. CDR3 nucleotides: TGCGCCAGCAGCTTGGGAATCCGCGAGCAGTACTTC. Protein: CASSLGIREQYF.

This clone was seen a handful of times. This chain connects TRBV6-1 to TRBJ2-7; D perhaps matches TRBD1 (5 bases). The CDR3 extends over 16 amino acids. Germline values: CDR1 MNHNS, CDR2 SASEGT. The V gene lost 2 bases and the J gene lost 0 bases, with 14 bases spanning the gap. This chain's CDR3 is CASSERQGSVSYEQYF. The CDR3 bases are TGTGCCAGCAGTGAACGCCAGGGATCAGTCTCCTACGAGCAGTACTTC.

V gene TRBV28 combines with J gene TRBJ2-7; 9 bases are a match to TRBD1. J gave up 3 bases and V 5 bases, and 14 bases lay outside the gene matches. Per germline, CDR1 MDHEN and CDR2 SYDVKM. This CDR3 is 17 amino acids long. DNA for the CDR3: TGTGCCAGCAGTGCGCAGATTGGGACAGGGAGGGGCTACGAGCAGTACTTC. Amino acids: CASSAQIGTGRGYEQYF.

By proportion, this clone is medium-sized (0.01 to 0.1%). V and J are TRBV4-3 and TRBJ1-2, with 10 nucleotides matching TRBD1. Germline V gene lookup returns CDR1 LGHNA and CDR2 YSLEER. Trimming at V came to 4 bases and at J to 4 bases, leaving 3 bases not matched to a gene. CDR3 length: 14 amino acids. CDR3 region: CASSPGQGVYGYTF. The CDR3 nucleotides are TGCGCCAGCAGCCCCGGACAGGGGGTCTATGGCTACACCTTC.

The J gene is TRBJ1-1, the V gene TRBV14, with 7 bases matching TRBD1. This CDR3 is built from 15 residues. Trimming took 2 bases from V and 1 from J; bases not matched to a gene: 4. CDR1 SGHDN and CDR2 FVKESK come from the germline V gene. CDR3 protein: CASSQRQGKNTEAFF. The CDR3 DNA reads TGTGCCAGCAGCCAAAGACAGGGAAAGAACACTGAAGCTTTCTTT.

The V call is TRBV30, the J call TRBJ2-7; unclear D gene. The ends were cut back, 0 bases at V and 5 bases at J, with 14 bases in the middle. From germline, CDR1 is GTSNPN and CDR2 SVGIG (reference sequence). CDR3 length equals 14 residues. The CDR3 protein is CAWSVGQPEDEQYF. DNA of the CDR3: TGTGCCTGGAGTGTAGGTCAGCCCGAGGACGAGCAGTACTTC.

The chain links TRBV6-5 to TRBJ1-2; TRBD1 agrees at 7 bases. Trimming took 7 bases from V and 7 from J; bases not matched to a gene: 6. Germline CDR1 and CDR2: MNHEY and SVGAGI. The CDR3 has 12 residues. The CDR3 loop is CASKTGEGGYTF. The CDR3 nucleotides are TGTGCCAGCAAAACAGGGGAGGGTGGCTACACCTTC.

The V and J genes are TRBV27 and TRBJ1-1, with TRBD1 matching 8 bases. CDR3 size: 15 residues. The germline V gene encodes CDR1 MNHEY and CDR2 SMNVEV (reference sequence). V was pared by 5 bases and J by 1 base, with 6 bases of the junction left unmatched. CDR3 DNA: TGTGCCAGCAGTCGTCCCGGGACAGGGAACACTGAAGCTTTCTTT. Its protein product is CASSRPGTGNTEAFF.

The chain has TRBV18 and TRBJ2-1, with a tentative D call TRBD2 (6 bases). Between the trimmed V and J ends, which lost 4 bases and 0 bases, there was a span of 16 bases. CDR3 length: 17 residues. CDR1 and CDR2 from the germline V gene are KGHSH and LQKENI. CDR3 amino acids: CASSRSTGGSSYNEQFF. The DNA for the CDR3 is TGTGCCAGCTCACGTTCCACCGGGGGAAGCTCCTACAATGAGCAGTTCTTC.

The table lists this clone with a few counts. The CDR3 DNA follows: TGTGCCAGTACCCGGGGGGGCTACTATGGCTACACCTTC. As protein: CASTRGGYYGYTF. The rearrangement joins TRBV19 to TRBJ1-2; D might be TRBD1 (6 bases). Trimming took off 7 bases at V and 3 bases at J, with 12 bases between the two ends. There are 13 residues in the CDR3. Germline loops: CDR1 LNHDA, CDR2 SQIVND (reference sequence).

This rearrangement joins TRBV7-9 to TRBJ1-2; D remains unclear. The V and J ends lost 7 bases and 4 bases respectively, with 10 bases between them. Looked up from germline, CDR1 is SEHNR and CDR2 is FQNEAQ (reference sequence). This CDR3 has 12 amino acids. The CDR3, as DNA: TGTGCCAGCACCGAGGGCGGCTATGGCTACACCTTC. Translating gives CASTEGGYGYTF.

The chain links TRBV6-5 to TRBJ1-4; 10 positions match TRBD1. V shed 6 bases and J 8 bases; nucleotides not matched to a gene: 9. CDR1 MNHEY and CDR2 SVGAGI come from the germline V gene. The CDR3 extends over 15 amino acids. The CDR3 DNA reads as TGTGCCAGCAGGGAGACAGGGGGCGTTGAGGAAAAACTGTTTTTT. Protein: CASRETGGVEEKLFF.

The V and J genes are TRBV27 and TRBJ1-4; no firm D call. V was trimmed by 5 bases and J by 5 bases, leaving 12 bases between them. Germline assignment: CDR1 MNHEY and CDR2 SMNVEV (reference sequence). The CDR3 contains 14 residues. In DNA, the CDR3 is TGTGCCAGCAGTATAACCGGAATAAATGAAAAACTGTTTTTT. It codes for CASSITGINEKLFF.